This TCR beta chain comes out of a study of T-cell memory formation after mild COVID-19. Overall study context: The two donors had largely donor-specific TCR clusters.

TCRdb reanalysed the 5' RACE reads using MiXCR and keeps one entry per CDR3 protein. The data show approximately 300,000 distinct CDR3 sequences, with approximately 16% seen just once and approximately 23% held by the top ten. This clonotype was observed at least ten times. Its antigen is as yet unknown. General observations from the study: Day 37-peaking second-wave clones had unconfirmed SARS-CoV-2 specificity.

V was cut by 1 base and J by 6 bases, with 6 bases left in between. The CDR3 is 11 amino acids. CDR1 and CDR2 (germline): DFQATT, SNEGSKA (reference sequence). This TCR derives from a man in his late teens or twenties who had mild COVID-19 (a few samples of this study predate the infection). Cell type and time point are not known. The chain uses TRBV20-1 and TRBJ1-1; D remains ambiguous. Source material: PBMCs or a T cell subset sorted from them (not recorded which). The CDR3 coding sequence is TGCAGTGCTAGAGTTTTGCCTGAAGCTTTCTTT. This gives the protein CSARVLPEAFF.